A selection of T cell receptor beta chains follows, all from one sample in a study of cytomegalovirus exposure and HLA in healthy donors. Assay used: immunoSEQ multiplex PCR; TCRdb lists only in-frame clones, some missing. The table has fewer than 200,000 clones, about 82% seen once. Sequenced input: PBMCs. The receptor source for this set is a woman under 30 in good health and CMV-seronegative. Each CDR3 is given with its conserved first and last residue. A D gene is named only where the DNA matches it firmly. Some rows mark clone size as missing; the rest say once, few, many or name a class of expanded clone.

>TRBD2|once|TRBJ2-3|TRBV7-9
TGTTCCAGCAGCTTAATTCGGCGGGAGGGCGCAGATACGCAGTATTTT
CSSSLIRREGADTQYF
>TRBD2|.|TRBJ2-7|TRBV19
TGTGCCAGTAAACCTCACGGAGCGGGAGATTCGGGGGAGCAGTACTTC
CASKPHGAGDSGEQYF
>.|once|TRBJ1-1|TRBV2
TGTGCCAGCAGGGGGGACTGGAACACTGAAGCTTTCTTT
CASRGDWNTEAFF
>.|.|TRBJ2-7|TRBV5-1
TGCGCCAGCAGCTTGGTTTATTCCCGTCCCTACGAGCAGTACTTC
CASSLVYSRPYEQYF
>TRBD2|.|TRBJ2-7|TRBV2
TGTGCCAGCAGGGGGGGGACCGGGTGGTACGAGCAGTACTTC
CASRGGTGWYEQYF
>.|.|TRBJ2-7|TRBV15
TGTGCCACCAGCCCGCGATACGAGCAGTACTTC
CATSPRYEQYF
>TRBD1|.|TRBJ2-7|TRBV5-5
TGTGCCAGCAGCGCGGACAGGCCCTACGAGCAGTACTTC
CASSADRPYEQYF
>.|.|TRBJ1-5|TRBV27
TGTGCCAGCAGTTACCTAAATCAGCCCCAGCATTTT
CASSYLNQPQHF
>.|.|TRBJ2-3|TRBV6-4
TGTGCCAGCAGTGAAGGCACAGACGCAGATACGCAGTATTTT
CASSEGTDADTQYF
>TRBD2|few|TRBJ2-1|TRBV2
TGTGCCAGCCTGAAGGGGACTAGCGACCACAATGAGCAGTTCTTC
CASLKGTSDHNEQFF
>.|.|TRBJ1-3|TRBV21-1
TGTGCCAGCAGCAAAACCGGTCGGGACAGGGTAGTTAGAAACACCATATATTTT
CASSKTGRDRVVRNTIYF
>.|.|TRBJ2-7|TRBV28
TGTGCCAGCAATAGGAGGTACGAGCAGTACTTC
CASNRRYEQYF
>TRBD2|.|TRBJ2-5|TRBV4-3
TGCGCCAGCAGCCAAGATTTGATTCTAGCGGGAGTCCCAGAGACCCAGTACTTC
CASSQDLILAGVPETQYF
>TRBD1|.|TRBJ1-1|TRBV29-1
TGCAGCGTTGAAGAATCGGGACAGGGTGACAGAGCTTTCTTT
CSVEESGQGDRAFF
>.|.|TRBJ2-4|TRBV7-2
TGTGCCAGCAGCTCCGCTTTAGCGACAACTGATCAGTACTTC
CASSSALATTDQYF
>TRBD1|once|TRBJ2-7|TRBV4-2
TGTGCCAGCAGGCCAACAGGGGGCGAGTCCGAGCAGTACTTC
CASRPTGGESEQYF
>.|.|TRBJ2-5|TRBV7-2
TGTGCCAGCAGCTTCGGGCGGGGTGGGCTACAAGAGACCCAGTACTTC
CASSFGRGGLQETQYF
>.|few|TRBJ2-1|TRBV27
TGTGCCAGCATGCAGGGCCGGTACAATGAGCAGTTCTTC
CASMQGRYNEQFF
>TRBD2|.|TRBJ2-1|TRBV10-3
TGTGCCATCAGCGCGACTAGCGAGGATCTGTTCTTC
CAISATSEDLFF
>.|.|TRBJ2-5|TRBV29-1
TGCAGCGTGGCGGCAGGGGAAGAGACCCAGTACTTC
CSVAAGEETQYF
>.|.|TRBJ1-1|TRBV18
TGTGCCAGCTCACCAGACAGGACACAAGCTTTCTTT
CASSPDRTQAFF
>.|.|TRBJ2-2|TRBV5-6
TGTGCCAGCAGCTCTTGGGCCGAGGGCTATTTAGGGGAGCTGTTTTTT
CASSSWAEGYLGELFF
>TRBD1|.|TRBJ2-7|TRBV6-5
TGTGCCAGCAGTTACTCGGGGACAGGGGGCCGGGAGCAGTACTTC
CASSYSGTGGREQYF
>TRBD2|.|TRBJ2-1|TRBV11-1
TGTGCCAGCAGCCCTGGACTAGCGGGAGACAATGAGCAGTTCTTC
CASSPGLAGDNEQFF
>TRBD2|.|TRBJ2-7|TRBV5-5
TGTGCCAGCAGCTGGAGGCGGGAGTACGAGCAGTACTTC
CASSWRREYEQYF
>.|.|TRBJ2-5|TRBV2
TGTGCCAGCAGCGGTGCCGCGGGTCGTGAGACCCAGTACTTC
CASSGAAGRETQYF
>TRBD1|once|TRBJ2-7|TRBV13
TGTGCCAGCAGCCCTAGGGCCGGGACAGGGGGCCTCTACGAGCAGTACTTC
CASSPRAGTGGLYEQYF
>.|.|TRBJ2-7|TRBV5-5
TGTGCCAGCAGCTTATTTCGGGGTGGGGATTCCTCCTACGAGCAGTACTTC
CASSLFRGGDSSYEQYF
>TRBD1|.|TRBJ1-4|TRBV28
TGTGCCAGCAGTTTAGTGAGTGGGACAGGGGGAGAAAAACTGTTTTTT
CASSLVSGTGGEKLFF
>TRBD2|.|TRBJ2-5|TRBV30
TGTGCCTGGAGCGGGGGGGCAAGGGAGACCCAGTACTTC
CAWSGGARETQYF
>.|.|TRBJ1-3|TRBV5-1
TGCGCCAGCAGCTTGGCCTTTGAGGGTTTGAGGGAATCTGGAAACACCATATATTTT
CASSLAFEGLRESGNTIYF
>TRBD2|.|TRBJ2-4|TRBV5-1
TGCGCCAGCAGCCGCCTAGCGGGAGGGCCAAGTAGGGGCGTAAAAAACATTCAGTACTTC
CASSRLAGGPSRGVKNIQYF
>.|once|TRBJ2-4|TRBV11-2
TGTGCCAGCAGCTTAACCGGCGGGGTAGCCAAAAACATTCAGTACTTC
CASSLTGGVAKNIQYF
>.|.|TRBJ2-7|TRBV19
TGTGCCAGTAGTGTGGGCCGGGACAACTACGAGCAGTACTTC
CASSVGRDNYEQYF
>TRBD1|.|TRBJ1-2|TRBV7-6
TGTGCCAGCAGCTTAGGTGGGGGGACAGGTTCCGACGGCTACACCTTC
CASSLGGGTGSDGYTF
>.|.|TRBJ1-1|TRBV30
TGTGCCTGGAGTGCCAGGTTGAACACTGAAGCTTTCTTT
CAWSARLNTEAFF
>.|.|TRBJ2-7|TRBV5-4
TGTGCCAGCAGTTCGAGCCTCGGCTCCTACGAGCAGTACTTC
CASSSSLGSYEQYF
>TRBD2|.|TRBJ2-1|TRBV18
TGTGCCAGCTCCCTACAGACTAGCGGGACCTACAATGAGCAGTTCTTC
CASSLQTSGTYNEQFF
>TRBD2|.|TRBJ2-7|TRBV4-3
TGCGCCAGCAGCCAAGGGACTAGCGGGAGCTCCTACGAGCAGTACTTC
CASSQGTSGSSYEQYF
>TRBD1|.|TRBJ1-3|TRBV4-1
TGCGCCAGCAGCCAGTCCGGGACAGGCGCTGGAAACACCATATATTTT
CASSQSGTGAGNTIYF
>TRBD1|.|TRBJ2-7|TRBV19
TGTGCCAGTAGTACAGGGGACAGGGGTGAGCAGTACTTC
CASSTGDRGEQYF
>TRBD1|.|TRBJ2-1|TRBV6-5
TGTGCCAGCAGGTCCGGGACAGGCCTAAATGAGCAGTTCTTC
CASRSGTGLNEQFF
>.|.|TRBJ2-5|TRBV28
TGTGCCAGCAGTTTATTGAACAGGGCGGAGACCCAGTACTTC
CASSLLNRAETQYF
>.|.|TRBJ1-5|TRBV28
TGTGCCAGCAGGGAAAGGGGGGGCTGGCAGCCCCAGCATTTT
CASRERGGWQPQHF
>.|.|TRBJ1-2|TRBV15
TGTGCCACCAGCAGAGACCGGCAGGGAAGTGGCTACACCTTC
CATSRDRQGSGYTF
>TRBD2|.|TRBJ2-7|TRBV4-1
TGCGCCAGCAGTGCCACTAGCGGGAGTACCTACGAGCAGTACTTC
CASSATSGSTYEQYF
>TRBD2|.|TRBJ2-2|TRBV4-2
TGTGCCAGCAGCACTAGCGGGAGGGGGGCCGGGGAGCTGTTTTTT
CASSTSGRGAGELFF
>.|once|TRBJ1-1|TRBV7-2
TGTGCCAGCAGCTTAGGGGGGGGAGGCACTGAAGCTTTCTTT
CASSLGGGGTEAFF
>.|.|TRBJ1-1|TRBV7-9
TGTGCCAGCGGCTCAAGTTACTCAGGAACCTTTGCTGAAGCTTTCTTT
CASGSSYSGTFAEAFF
>.|.|TRBJ1-5|TRBV18
TGTGCCAGCTCAATGACAGGCAATAGCAATCAGCCCCAGCATTTT
CASSMTGNSNQPQHF
>TRBD1|.|TRBJ2-7|TRBV28
TGTGCCAGCAGGGGGACAGGGCGTACCTACGAGCAGTACTTC
CASRGTGRTYEQYF
>TRBD1|.|TRBJ2-3|TRBV6-4
TGTGCCAGCGGGTCAGGGGGCGAAGATACGCAGTATTTT
CASGSGGEDTQYF
>TRBD2|.|TRBJ2-1|TRBV19
TGTGCCAGCGGACTAGCGGGTCGTGATGAGCAGTTCTTC
CASGLAGRDEQFF